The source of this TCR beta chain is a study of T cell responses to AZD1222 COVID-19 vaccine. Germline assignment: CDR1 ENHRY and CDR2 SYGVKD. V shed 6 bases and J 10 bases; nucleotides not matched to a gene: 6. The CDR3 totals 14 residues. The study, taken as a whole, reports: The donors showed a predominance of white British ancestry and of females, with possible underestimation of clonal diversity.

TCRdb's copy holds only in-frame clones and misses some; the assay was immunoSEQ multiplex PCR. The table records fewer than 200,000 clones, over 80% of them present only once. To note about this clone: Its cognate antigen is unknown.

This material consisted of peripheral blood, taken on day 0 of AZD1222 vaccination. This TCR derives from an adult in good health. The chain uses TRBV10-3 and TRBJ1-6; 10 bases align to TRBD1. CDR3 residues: CAISEGQGMSPLHF. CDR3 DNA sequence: TGTGCCATCAGCGAGGGACAGGGGATGTCACCCCTCCACTTT.